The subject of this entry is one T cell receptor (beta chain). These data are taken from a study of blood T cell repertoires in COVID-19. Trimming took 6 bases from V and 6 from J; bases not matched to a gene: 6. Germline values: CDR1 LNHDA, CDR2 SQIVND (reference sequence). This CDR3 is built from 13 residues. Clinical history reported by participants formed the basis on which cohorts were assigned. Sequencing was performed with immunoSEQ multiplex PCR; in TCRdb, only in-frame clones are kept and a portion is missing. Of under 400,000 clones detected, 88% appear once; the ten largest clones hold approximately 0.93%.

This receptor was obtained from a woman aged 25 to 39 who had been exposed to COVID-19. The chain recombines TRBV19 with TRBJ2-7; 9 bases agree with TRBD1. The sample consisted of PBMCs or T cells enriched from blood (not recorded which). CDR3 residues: CASSQTGGVEQYF. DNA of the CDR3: TGTGCCAGTAGCCAGACAGGGGGGGTCGAGCAGTACTTC.